Listed below are T cell receptor beta chains from one sample, sequenced in a study of blood T cell repertoires in COVID-19. Profiling relied on immunoSEQ multiplex PCR, and the TCRdb table lists in-frame clones only, not all of them. Of approximately 300,000 clones listed, around 89% are singletons. Sequencing input: peripheral blood. These TCRs come from a woman aged 45 to 65 with COVID-19, enrolled during active disease. CDR3s include the opening cysteine and the closing phenylalanine or tryptophan. Fields, in order: V gene, J gene, D gene, clone size, CDR3 protein, CDR3 DNA. The D gene is left open where the match is weak. Clone size is given for some rows only: seen once, a few or many times, or a class if the clone is expanded.

TRBV5-4	TRBJ2-2	NA	NA	CASSLAGTNTGELFF	TGTGCCAGCAGCTTGGCAGGAACGAACACCGGGGAGCTGTTTTTT
TRBV5-6	TRBJ2-1	TRBD2	NA	CASSFGTSGSNEQFF	TGTGCCAGCAGCTTTGGGACTAGCGGGAGCAATGAGCAGTTCTTC
TRBV5-6	TRBJ1-2	TRBD1	NA	CASSPRQGGAIRYGYTF	TGTGCCAGCAGCCCGCGACAGGGCGGTGCTATCCGCTATGGCTACACCTTC
TRBV4-1	TRBJ1-1	TRBD1	NA	CASSLDRSNTEAFF	TGCGCCAGCAGCCTGGACAGGTCGAACACTGAAGCTTTCTTT
TRBV2	TRBJ2-2	NA	NA	CASYRGLANTGELFF	TGTGCCAGTTACAGGGGACTCGCGAACACCGGGGAGCTGTTTTTT
TRBV15	TRBJ1-1	TRBD1	NA	CATSRGRTGNMNTEAFF	TGTGCCACCAGCAGGGGTAGGACAGGAAATATGAACACTGAAGCTTTCTTT
TRBV2	TRBJ1-2	TRBD1	once	CASSDRDRANYGYTF	TGTGCCAGCAGTGACCGGGACAGGGCTAACTATGGCTACACCTTC
TRBV27	TRBJ1-4	NA	NA	CASSRGTNEKLFF	TGTGCCAGCAGCCGGGGAACTAATGAAAAACTGTTTTTT
TRBV3-1/TRBV3-2	TRBJ1-2	NA	few	CASSQAANYGYTF	TGTGCCAGCAGCCAGGCAGCTAACTATGGCTACACCTTC
TRBV19	TRBJ2-1	TRBD2	NA	CASSITSTSGVENEQFF	TGTGCCAGTAGTATTACCTCCACTAGCGGGGTTGAAAATGAGCAGTTCTTC
TRBV7-9	TRBJ2-7	TRBD2	NA	CASSRSRLAGGMGEQYF	TGTGCCAGCAGTCGTTCACGACTAGCGGGAGGTATGGGTGAGCAGTACTTC
TRBV7-9	TRBJ2-2	NA	NA	CASVRAGTNTGELFF	TGTGCCAGCGTTAGGGCGGGAACAAACACCGGGGAGCTGTTTTTT
TRBV5-6	TRBJ1-5	NA	NA	CASSPTGKGQPQHF	TGTGCCAGCAGCCCTACAGGGAAGGGTCAGCCCCAGCATTTT
TRBV27	TRBJ2-7	TRBD2	NA	CASRKTSGTFNPYEQYF	TGTGCCAGCAGGAAGACTAGCGGGACCTTTAACCCCTACGAGCAGTACTTC
TRBV7-3	TRBJ2-1	NA	NA	CASSPDGLAGSSYNEQFF	TGTGCCAGCAGCCCAGATGGCCTAGCAGGAAGCTCCTACAATGAGCAGTTCTTC
TRBV5-1	TRBJ2-7	TRBD1	NA	CASSLGDRVYEQYF	TGCGCCAGCAGCTTGGGGGACAGGGTCTACGAGCAGTACTTC
TRBV7-2	TRBJ2-7	NA	NA	CASSLMDSGFFVSYEQYF	TGTGCCAGCAGCTTGATGGATAGCGGTTTTTTTGTCTCCTACGAGCAGTACTTC
TRBV29-1	TRBJ2-7	TRBD1	NA	CSLWTGLEEQYF	TGCAGCTTGTGGACAGGGCTAGAGGAGCAGTACTTC
TRBV11-2	TRBJ1-1	NA	NA	CASSLAGGGFIGKSEAFF	TGTGCCAGCAGCTTAGCGGGAGGCGGGTTTATCGGGAAATCTGAAGCTTTCTTT
TRBV30	TRBJ1-6	TRBD1	NA	CAWSGAGGNSPLHF	TGTGCCTGGAGTGGGGCAGGGGGGAATTCACCCCTCCACTTT
TRBV30	TRBJ2-5	NA	NA	CAWNQGQGRPETQYF	TGTGCCTGGAACCAAGGACAAGGCCGACCAGAGACCCAGTACTTC
TRBV29-1	TRBJ2-5	TRBD1	NA	CSVEGDRGSETQYF	TGCAGCGTTGAAGGGGACAGGGGATCGGAGACCCAGTACTTC
TRBV30	TRBJ2-1	TRBD2	NA	CAWGRPSGSSYNEQFF	TGTGCCTGGGGAAGGCCTAGCGGGAGCTCCTACAATGAGCAGTTCTTC
TRBV11-3	TRBJ2-5	TRBD2	once	CASSSPGLAGGPGETQYF	TGTGCCAGCAGCTCACCGGGACTAGCGGGAGGGCCGGGGGAGACCCAGTACTTC
TRBV11-2	TRBJ2-7	NA	few	CASSLQRTYEQYF	TGTGCCAGCAGCTTACAGCGGACCTACGAGCAGTACTTC
TRBV7-8	TRBJ2-1	TRBD1	NA	CASSARGQGERYDEQFF	TGTGCCAGCAGCGCCCGGGGACAGGGGGAAAGGTATGATGAGCAGTTCTTC
TRBV30	TRBJ1-1	TRBD1	NA	CAWHYRGRLMNTEAFF	TGTGCCTGGCACTACAGGGGGCGGCTGATGAACACTGAAGCTTTCTTT
TRBV10-2	TRBJ1-3	NA	NA	CASSETGGNTIYF	TGCGCCAGCAGTGAGACAGGGGGAAACACCATATATTTT
TRBV7-3	TRBJ2-3	TRBD2	NA	CASSPGLVVDTDTQYF	TGTGCCAGCAGCCCTGGACTAGTGGTTGACACAGATACGCAGTATTTT
TRBV15	TRBJ2-3	TRBD2	NA	CATSRDGRAADTQYF	TGTGCCACCAGCAGAGACGGGAGGGCAGCAGATACGCAGTATTTT
TRBV11-2	TRBJ2-7	TRBD2	NA	CASSLLAGVIYEQYF	TGTGCCAGCAGCTTATTAGCGGGAGTTATCTACGAGCAGTACTTC
TRBV30	TRBJ1-1	NA	NA	CAWSVATLRYTEAFF	TGTGCCTGGAGTGTAGCGACCTTAAGGTACACTGAAGCTTTCTTT
TRBV12-5	TRBJ2-3	NA	NA	CASGLGYGGSSNTQYF	TGTGCTAGTGGTTTGGGCTATGGAGGGTCATCCAATACGCAGTATTTT
TRBV27	TRBJ1-5	NA	NA	CATRTSNQPQHF	TGTGCCACCAGGACATCCAATCAGCCCCAGCATTTT
TRBV19	TRBJ1-2	NA	NA	CASTQWDTANYGYTF	TGTGCCAGTACCCAGTGGGACACCGCCAACTATGGCTACACCTTC
TRBV30	TRBJ1-1	TRBD1	NA	CAWSAKHRGGTEAFF	TGTGCCTGGAGTGCCAAACACAGGGGGGGGACTGAAGCTTTCTTT
TRBV6-5	TRBJ2-7	NA	NA	CASSKGGQSYEQYF	TGTGCCAGCAGTAAGGGGGGACAGTCCTACGAGCAGTACTTC
TRBV27	TRBJ2-1	NA	NA	CASSHSTTSFEQFF	TGTGCCAGCAGCCACTCCACGACTAGTTTTGAGCAGTTCTTC
TRBV5-4	TRBJ2-1	TRBD2	once	CASSGGTSGRNEQFF	TGTGCCAGCAGCGGCGGGACTAGCGGGAGGAATGAGCAGTTCTTC
TRBV3-1/TRBV3-2	TRBJ2-2	TRBD1	NA	CASSHRGAGELFF	TGTGCCAGCAGTCACAGGGGGGCCGGGGAGCTGTTTTTT
TRBV4-1	TRBJ1-4	NA	NA	CASSQKPTTAAGEKLFF	TGCGCCAGCAGCCAAAAGCCAACCACGGCCGCGGGGGAAAAACTGTTTTTT
TRBV19	TRBJ1-2	TRBD1	NA	CASSTGTGTSYGYTF	TGTGCCAGTAGTACCGGGACAGGGACGAGTTATGGCTACACCTTC
TRBV19	TRBJ2-7	TRBD2	many	CASSKTSGRLTYEQYF	TGTGCCAGTAGTAAAACTAGCGGGAGGTTAACCTACGAGCAGTACTTC
TRBV7-9	TRBJ2-7	NA	NA	CASSSPMSDYEQYF	TGTGCCAGCAGCTCCCCTATGTCTGACTACGAGCAGTACTTC
TRBV6-5	TRBJ1-4	NA	NA	CASRPGGTNEKLFF	TGTGCCAGCAGACCCGGCGGGACTAATGAAAAACTGTTTTTT
TRBV5-4	TRBJ2-7	NA	NA	CASSLTGPYEQYF	TGTGCCAGCAGCTTGACAGGGCCCTACGAGCAGTACTTC